The clone carrying this TCR beta chain appeared a few times. Antigen: not known. Germline V gene sequence: CDR1 MDHEN, CDR2 SYDVKM. V lost 7 bases and J 1 base, leaving 16 bases between the germline ends. CDR3 length: 15 amino acids. TCRbeta libraries were built with three rounds of nested PCR, modified from ARM-PCR. TCRdb independently ran MiXCR on the multiplex PCR reads; one entry per CDR3 protein. The data contain around 74,000 distinct CDR3 sequences, about two thirds of them seen just once; the ten biggest clones take up around a quarter. This record belongs to a study of tumor and adjacent non-tumor tissue in lung cancer. Whole-study context: The cohort had about twelve adenocarcinoma, a couple of squamous cell and 1 small cell patients.

The template was RNA from unsorted bulk tissue. Distant lung tissue was collected more than 3 cm away from the tumor edge. Study observations and caveats: Top 100 clones took a larger repertoire share in normal lung. Higher tumor TCR diversity was associated with shorter survival.

The rearrangement uses TRBV28 and TRBJ1-1; no firm D call. Sequencing was carried out using distant non-tumor lung tissue. The source is a woman between 50 and 59 years old with non-small cell lung cancer. The CDR3 coding sequence is TGTGCCAGCATCCCTGAAGGGAGAAGGAACACTGAAGCTTTCTTT. This sequence encodes CASIPEGRRNTEAFF.